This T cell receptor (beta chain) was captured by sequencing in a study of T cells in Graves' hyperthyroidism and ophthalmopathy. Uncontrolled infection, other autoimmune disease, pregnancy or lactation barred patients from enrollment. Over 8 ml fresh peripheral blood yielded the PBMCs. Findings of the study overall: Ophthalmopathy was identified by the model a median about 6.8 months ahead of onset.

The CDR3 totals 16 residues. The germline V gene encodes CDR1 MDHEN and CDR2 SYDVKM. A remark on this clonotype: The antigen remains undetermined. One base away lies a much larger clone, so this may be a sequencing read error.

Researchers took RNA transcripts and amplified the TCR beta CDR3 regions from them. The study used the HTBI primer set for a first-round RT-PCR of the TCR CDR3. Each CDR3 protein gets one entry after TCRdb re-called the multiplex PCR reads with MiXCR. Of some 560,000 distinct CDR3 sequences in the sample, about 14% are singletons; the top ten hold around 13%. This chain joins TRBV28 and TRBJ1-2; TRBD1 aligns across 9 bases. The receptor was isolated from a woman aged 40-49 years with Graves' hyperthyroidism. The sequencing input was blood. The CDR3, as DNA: TGTGCCAGCAGTTTAGGGGGACAGGGTGCAAACTATGGCTACATCTTC. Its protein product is CASSLGGQGANYGYIF.